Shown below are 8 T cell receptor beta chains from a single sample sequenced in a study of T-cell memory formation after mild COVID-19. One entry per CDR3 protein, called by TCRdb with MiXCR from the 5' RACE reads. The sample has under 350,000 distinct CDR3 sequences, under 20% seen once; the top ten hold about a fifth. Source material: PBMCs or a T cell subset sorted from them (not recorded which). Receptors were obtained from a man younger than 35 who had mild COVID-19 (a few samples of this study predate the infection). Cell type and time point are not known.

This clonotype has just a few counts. CDR3 in amino acids: CSALAVGETQYF. The CDR3 DNA is TGCAGCGCCCTGGCGGTCGGAGAGACCCAGTACTTC. The chain recombines TRBV29-1 with TRBJ2-5; D is uncertain. The CDR3 has 12 amino acids. Trimming removed 7 bases at V and 4 bases at J, with 13 bases between. Germline CDR1 SQVTM, CDR2 ANQGSEA.

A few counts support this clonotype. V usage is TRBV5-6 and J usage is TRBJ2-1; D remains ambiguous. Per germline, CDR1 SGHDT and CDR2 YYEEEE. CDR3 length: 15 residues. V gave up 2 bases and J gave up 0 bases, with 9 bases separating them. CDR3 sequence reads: CASSFKIDSYNEQFF. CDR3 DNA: TGTGCCAGCAGCTTTAAGATAGACTCCTACAATGAGCAGTTCTTC.

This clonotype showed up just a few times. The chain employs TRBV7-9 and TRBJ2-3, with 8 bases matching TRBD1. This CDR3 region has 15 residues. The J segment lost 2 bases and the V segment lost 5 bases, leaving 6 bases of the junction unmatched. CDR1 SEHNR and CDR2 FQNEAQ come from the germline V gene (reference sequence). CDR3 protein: CASSLGQGFTDTQYF. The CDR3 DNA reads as TGTGCCAGCAGCCTCGGACAGGGCTTCACAGATACGCAGTATTTT. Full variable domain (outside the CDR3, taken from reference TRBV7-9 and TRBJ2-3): DTGVSQNPRHKITKRGQNVTFRCDPISEHNRLYWYRQTLGQGPEFLTYFQNEAQLEKSRLLSDRFSAERPKGSFSTLEIQRTEQGDSAMYLCASSLGQGFTDTQYFGPGTRLTVL.

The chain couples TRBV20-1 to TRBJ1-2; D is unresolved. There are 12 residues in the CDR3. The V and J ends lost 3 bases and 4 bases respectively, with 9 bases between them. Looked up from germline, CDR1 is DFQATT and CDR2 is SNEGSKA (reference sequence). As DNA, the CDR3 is TGCAGTGCTAGGGGCAGTAGCTATGGCTACACCTTC. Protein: CSARGSSYGYTF.

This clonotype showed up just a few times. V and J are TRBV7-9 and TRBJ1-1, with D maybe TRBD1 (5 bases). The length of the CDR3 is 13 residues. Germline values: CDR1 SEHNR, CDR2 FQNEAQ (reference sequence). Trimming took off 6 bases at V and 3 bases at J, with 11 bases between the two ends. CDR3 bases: TGTGCCAGCAGATATGAGGGGTACACTGAAGCTTTCTTT. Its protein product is CASRYEGYTEAFF.

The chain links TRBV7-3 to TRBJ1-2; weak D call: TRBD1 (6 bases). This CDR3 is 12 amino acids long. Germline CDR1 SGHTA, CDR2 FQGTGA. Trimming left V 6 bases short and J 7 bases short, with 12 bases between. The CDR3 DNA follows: TGTGCCAGCAGTCAAGGGGGTTTTGGCTACACCTTC. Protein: CASSQGGFGYTF.

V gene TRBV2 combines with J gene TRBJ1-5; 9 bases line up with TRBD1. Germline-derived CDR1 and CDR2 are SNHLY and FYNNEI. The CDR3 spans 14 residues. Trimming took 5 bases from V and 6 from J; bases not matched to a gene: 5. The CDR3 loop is CASSKDRGGQPQHF. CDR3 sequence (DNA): TGTGCCAGCAGTAAGGACAGGGGCGGTCAGCCCCAGCATTTT.

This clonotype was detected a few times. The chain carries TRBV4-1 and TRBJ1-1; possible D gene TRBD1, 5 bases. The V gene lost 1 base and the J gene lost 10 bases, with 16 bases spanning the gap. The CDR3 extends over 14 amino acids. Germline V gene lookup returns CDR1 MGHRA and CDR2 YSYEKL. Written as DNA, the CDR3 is TGCGCCAGCAGCCAAGCCCCGGGGCAGAGTGGAGCTTTCTTT. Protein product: CASSQAPGQSGAFF.